This T cell receptor beta chain was retrieved from a study of T cell responses to AZD1222 COVID-19 vaccine. Regarding the study as a whole: Once two AZD1222 doses were given, Spike-specific TCR breadth and depth went up. Close to half of spike-specific TCRs reportedly recognize unmutated variant regions. Possibly, clonal diversity was underestimated; donors were largely white British and included more females.

Investigators merged groups given second doses at roughly 4 or roughly 12 weeks. For this clone: Its antigen is undetermined.

The CDR3 is 15 residues long. V dropped 6 bases and J dropped 6; count of bases not matched to a gene: 9. Looked up from germline, CDR1 is SNHLY and CDR2 is FYNNEI. Only in-frame clones appear in the TCRdb table, and some are missing; sequencing was by immunoSEQ multiplex PCR. The repertoire includes 250,000 to 300,000 clones, 90% to 95% of them detected once, and 0.55% sits in the top ten. The input for sequencing was peripheral blood, taken 28 days after the second AZD1222 dose. V is TRBV2 and J is TRBJ2-2; 8 bases line up with TRBD1. The receptor's source is an adult who received the AZD1222 COVID-19 vaccine. The CDR3 DNA sequence: TGTGCCAGCAGCAGCGGACAGGGACCCCCCGGGGAGCTGTTTTTT. Translating it yields CASSSGQGPPGELFF.